These 23 T cell receptor beta chains were sequenced from one sample in a study of response to subunit inactivated influenza vaccine. A single record per CDR3 protein comes from TCRdb applying MiXCR to the RT-PCR reads. The sample includes roughly 790,000 distinct CDR3 sequences, around 21% seen only once; the top ten take roughly 10%. Specimen: PBMCs from blood, collected 5 to 6 days after vaccination. These receptors were obtained from a man between 50 and 59 years old who received an inactivated influenza vaccine.

In this sample, this clonotype turned up a few times. The rearrangement uses TRBV2 and TRBJ1-5; D call uncertain. V lost 4 bases and J lost 7, with 2 bases in between. The CDR3 is 10 amino acids. Germline V gene sequence: CDR1 SNHLY, CDR2 FYNNEI. CDR3 protein: CASSGQPQHF. The CDR3, as DNA: TGTGCCAGCAGTGGCCAGCCCCAGCATTTT.

This chain links TRBV5-1 with TRBJ1-4; D perhaps matches TRBD1 (6 bases). V lost 3 bases to trimming and J lost 5 bases, with 8 bases between them. The CDR3 length is 13 residues. Looked up from germline, CDR1 is SGHRS and CDR2 is YFSETQ. CDR3 DNA: TGCGCCAGCAGCTGGCAGGGGAATGAAAAACTGTTTTTT. Protein: CASSWQGNEKLFF.

This sequence joins TRBV15 and TRBJ2-2; D is unresolved. The CDR3 length is 19 residues. Germline-derived CDR1 and CDR2 are LNHNV and YYDKDF (reference sequence). The germline V and J ends were trimmed by 0 bases and 1 base, with 18 bases remaining between them. DNA for the CDR3: TGTGCCACCAGCAGAGATTTTAAGTTTCGGAGCAAGAACACCGGGGAGCTGTTTTTT. Translated: CATSRDFKFRSKNTGELFF. The whole variable domain, remainder taken from reference TRBV15 and TRBJ2-2, is DAMVIQNPRYQVTQFGKPVTLSCSQTLNHNVMYWYQQKSSQAPKLLFHYYDKDFNNEADTPDNFQSRRPNTSFCFLDIRSPGLGDTAMYLCATSRDFKFRSKNTGELFFGEGSRLTVL.

The chain uses TRBV15 and TRBJ2-7; TRBD2 aligns across 9 bases. The length of the CDR3 is 15 residues. V shed 3 bases and J 3 bases; nucleotides not matched to a gene: 6. Germline V gives CDR1 LNHNV, CDR2 YYDKDF (reference sequence). In nucleotides, the CDR3 is TGTGCCACCAGCAGTAGCGGGAGCGCGGGCTACGAGCAGTACTTC. Its protein is CATSSSGSAGYEQYF.

This clonotype was counted a few times. The chain couples TRBV28 to TRBJ2-7; D is uncertain. Germline V gene sequence: CDR1 MDHEN, CDR2 SYDVKM. The CDR3 has 13 residues. Trimming removed 8 bases from V and 3 bases from J, with 14 bases in between. The CDR3 region has the DNA TGTGCCAGCCATGACGGCCTGAACTACGAGCAGTACTTC. It is translated as CASHDGLNYEQYF.

Only a few counts were recorded for this clonotype. The chain recombines TRBV5-6 with TRBJ2-7; the D call may be TRBD1 or TRBD2 (5 bases each). V was cut by 6 bases and J by 2 bases, with 15 bases left in between. The CDR3 consists of 14 residues. Germline CDR1 reads SGHDT; CDR2 reads YYEEEE. CDR3 DNA: TGTGCCAGCACCGTGGTGGGGGTACCCTACGAGCAGTACTTC. This sequence encodes CASTVVGVPYEQYF.

Details on this clonotype: One end of the junction fails to match germline, which may point to a read error. V usage is TRBV30 and J usage is TRBJ1-1; possibly TRBD1 for D (6 bases). The CDR3 runs to 12 residues. Looked up from germline, CDR1 is GTSNPN and CDR2 is SVGIG (reference sequence). DNA for the CDR3: TGTGCCTGGAATCCGGGGGCGGGTGAAGCTATCTTT. Its protein is CAWNPGAGEAIF.

This clonotype was picked up a small number of times. Mismatch with germline at one junction end may stem from a read error. The rearrangement links TRBV24-1 to TRBJ2-1, with 14 bases matching TRBD2. The CDR3 is 13 amino acids. Germline CDR1 is KGHDR and CDR2 is SFDVKD. DNA of the CDR3: TGTGCCACCAGTGATGAGGGACTAGCGGGGGCTCTGTTC. Protein: CATSDEGLAGALF.

V gene TRBV7-9 combines with J gene TRBJ2-7, with D maybe TRBD2 (5 bases). Trimming removed 5 bases at V and 5 bases at J, with 16 bases between. The CDR3 covers 14 residues. In germline, CDR1 is SEHNR, CDR2 FQNEAQ (reference sequence). The CDR3 sequence: CASSTTGKEDEQYF. As DNA, the CDR3 is TGTGCCAGCAGCACAACCGGGAAGGAGGACGAGCAGTACTTC.

The rearrangement uses TRBV10-3 and TRBJ2-3; D gene ambiguous. V dropped 11 bases and J dropped 3 bases, with 9 bases sitting between them. CDR1 is ENHRY, CDR2 SYGVKD, per germline. The CDR3 has 11 residues. CDR3 DNA: TGTGCCTCGCAGAGGACAGATACGCAGTATTTT. This sequence encodes CASQRTDTQYF.

This chain uses TRBV20-1 with TRBJ2-2, with a tentative D call TRBD2 (5 bases). Germline CDR1 DFQATT, CDR2 SNEGSKA (reference sequence). This CDR3 has 13 amino acids. Trimming pared 6 bases from V and 5 bases from J, leaving 13 bases between. CDR3 sequence reads: CSAEGGLTGELFF. CDR3 sequence (DNA): TGCAGTGCCGAAGGAGGTCTTACCGGGGAGCTGTTTTTT.

On this clonotype: One end of the junction fails to match germline, which may point to a read error. This chain connects TRBV7-7 to TRBJ2-1; perhaps TRBD2 as D (5 bases). In germline, CDR1 is SSHAT, CDR2 FNYEAQ (reference sequence). The CDR3 loop spans 15 amino acids. The CDR3 DNA sequence: TGTGCTAGCAGCTTAGCACTAGGATACTACAATGAGCAGTTCTTC. It yields the protein CASSLALGYYNEQFF.

V is TRBV12-3 or TRBV12-4 and J is TRBJ2-3, with D unresolved. This CDR3 contains 14 residues. With 4 bases removed from V and 1 base from J, the gap between germline ends came to 9 bases. The CDR3: CASSWQAGTDTQYF. The CDR3 DNA reads TGTGCCAGCAGTTGGCAAGCTGGCACAGATACGCAGTATTTT.

A few counts support this clonotype. The chain recombines TRBV16 with TRBJ1-2, with no clear D. Trimming shortened V by 4 bases and J by 2 bases, and 14 bases separated the two germline ends. There are 15 residues in the CDR3. CDR1 is KGHSY, CDR2 FQNENV, per germline. The CDR3 protein is CASSPQYSTNYGYTF. The CDR3 DNA sequence: TGTGCCAGCAGCCCACAATACTCCACCAACTATGGCTACACCTTC.

CDR3: CASSLVFGAEWELFF. As DNA, the CDR3 is TGTGCCAGCAGCTTAGTGTTCGGGGCTGAGTGGGAGCTGTTTTTT. V is TRBV7-2 and J is TRBJ2-2; D possibly matches TRBD1 or TRBD2 (5 bases each). The germline V gene has CDR1 SGHTA and CDR2 FQGNSA. V was trimmed by 1 base and J by 9 bases, leaving 15 bases between them. The CDR3 loop spans 15 amino acids. Combining the CDR3 with reference TRBV7-2 and TRBJ2-2 gives the whole variable domain GAGVSQSPSNKVTEKGKDVELRCDPISGHTALYWYRQSLGQGLEFLIYFQGNSAPDKSGLPSDRFSAERTGGSVSTLTIQRTQQEDSAVYLCASSLVFGAEWELFFGEGSRLTVL.

The J gene is TRBJ1-1, the V gene TRBV10-3; 9 bases match TRBD1. Germline CDR1 is ENHRY and CDR2 is SYGVKD. The J segment lost 8 bases and the V segment lost 2 bases, leaving 18 bases of the junction unmatched. The CDR3 extends over 18 amino acids. The CDR3 reads CAISENPGQGVRGGEAFF. The CDR3 nucleotides are TGTGCCATCAGTGAGAATCCGGGACAGGGAGTCAGGGGCGGCGAAGCTTTCTTT.

The rearrangement joins TRBV2 to TRBJ2-7; tentative D call: TRBD2 (5 bases). The CDR3 is made up of 12 amino acids. V was pared by 7 bases and J by 2 bases, with 9 bases between. Germline V lookup: CDR1 SNHLY, CDR2 FYNNEI. CDR3 amino acids: CASIEGPYEQYF. The CDR3 DNA reads TGTGCCAGCATTGAGGGTCCCTACGAGCAGTACTTC.

This clonotype has more than one count but fewer than ten. This chain links TRBV29-1 with TRBJ2-3; D call uncertain. Trimming removed 7 bases from V and 0 bases from J, with 17 bases in between. The CDR3 sequence is 15 residues long. Germline values: CDR1 SQVTM, CDR2 ANQGSEA. CDR3 coding DNA: TGCAGCGCCGCAACCCGGGCAGTCAGCACAGATACGCAGTATTTT. Its protein product is CSAATRAVSTDTQYF.

The CDR3 bases are TGTGCCAGCAGAGGTTGGAGCACAGATACGCAGTATTTT. Protein product: CASRGWSTDTQYF. The rearrangement uses TRBV6-1 and TRBJ2-3; D call uncertain. The CDR3 length is 13 residues. Germline lookup yields CDR1 MNHNS and CDR2 SASEGT. V lost 6 bases, J lost 0 bases, and 7 bases lay in between.

This chain joins TRBV20-1 and TRBJ2-3; TRBD2 matches at 10 bases. Germline V lookup: CDR1 DFQATT, CDR2 SNEGSKA (reference sequence). Trimming cost V 2 bases and J 4 bases; bases outside gene matches: 9. The CDR3 is 16 residues long. DNA of the CDR3: TGCAGTGCTAGAAGGCTAGCGGGAGTTGGGGCAGATACGCAGTATTTT. It translates to CSARRLAGVGADTQYF.

V is TRBV5-1 and J is TRBJ2-1, with D perhaps matching TRBD2 (5 bases). This CDR3 comprises 17 residues. The V end lost 2 bases, the J end lost 2 bases, and 17 bases lay between the germline ends. CDR1 and CDR2 (germline): SGHRS, YFSETQ. CDR3 sequence (DNA): TGCGCCAGCAGCTTACTCCCCACAACCGGGGCCTACAATGAGCAGTTCTTC. Translating it yields CASSLLPTTGAYNEQFF.

This clonotype was picked up a small number of times. The rearrangement joins TRBV7-2 to TRBJ1-2; TRBD1 agrees at 8 bases. Germline V gene data show CDR1 as SGHTA and CDR2 as FQGNSA. V lost 5 bases and J lost 10; bases outside the gene matches: 9. CDR3 length equals 13 residues. The CDR3 loop is CASSQRQGTDYTF. The DNA of the CDR3 is TGTGCCAGCAGCCAAAGACAGGGGACCGACTACACCTTC.

In this sample, this clonotype turned up a few times. The V gene is TRBV20-1, the J gene TRBJ2-7; D might be TRBD1 (6 bases). V was clipped by 5 bases and J by 3 bases, with 17 bases between them. This CDR3 is built from 14 residues. Germline CDR1 reads DFQATT; CDR2 reads SNEGSKA (reference sequence). DNA of the CDR3: TGCAGTGCTTCCACGGACAGAAGGAGCTACGAGCAGTACTTC. Encoded protein: CSASTDRRSYEQYF.